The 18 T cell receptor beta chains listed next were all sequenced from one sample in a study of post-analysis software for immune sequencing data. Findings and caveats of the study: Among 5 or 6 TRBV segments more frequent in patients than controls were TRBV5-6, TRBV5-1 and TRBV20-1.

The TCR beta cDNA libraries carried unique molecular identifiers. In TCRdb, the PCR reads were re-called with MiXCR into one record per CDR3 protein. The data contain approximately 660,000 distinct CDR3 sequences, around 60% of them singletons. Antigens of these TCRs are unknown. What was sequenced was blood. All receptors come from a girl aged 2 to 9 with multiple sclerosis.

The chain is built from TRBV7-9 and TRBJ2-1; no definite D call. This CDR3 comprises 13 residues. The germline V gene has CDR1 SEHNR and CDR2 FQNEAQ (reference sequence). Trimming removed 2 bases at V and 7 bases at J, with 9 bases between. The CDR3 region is CASSLIRENEQFF. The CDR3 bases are TGTGCCAGCAGCTTAATAAGAGAGAATGAGCAGTTCTTC.

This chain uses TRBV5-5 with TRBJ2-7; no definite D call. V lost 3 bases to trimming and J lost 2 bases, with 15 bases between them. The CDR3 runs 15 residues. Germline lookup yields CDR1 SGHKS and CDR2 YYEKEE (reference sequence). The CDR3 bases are TGTGCCAGCAGCTCATTACTGAGGCAGGCCTACGAGCAGTACTTC. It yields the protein CASSSLLRQAYEQYF. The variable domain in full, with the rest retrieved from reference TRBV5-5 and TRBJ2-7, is DAGVTQSPTHLIKTRGQQVTLRCSPISGHKSVSWYQQVLGQGPQFIFQYYEKEERGRGNFPDRFSARQFPNYSSELNVNALLLGDSALYLCASSSLLRQAYEQYFGPGTRLTVT.

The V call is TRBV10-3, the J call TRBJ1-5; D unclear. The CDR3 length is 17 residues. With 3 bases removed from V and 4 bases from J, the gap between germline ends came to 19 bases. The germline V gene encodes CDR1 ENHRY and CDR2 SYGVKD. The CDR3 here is CAISESPQGRLNQPQHF. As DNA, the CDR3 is TGTGCCATCAGTGAATCCCCCCAAGGCCGCCTTAATCAGCCCCAGCATTTT.

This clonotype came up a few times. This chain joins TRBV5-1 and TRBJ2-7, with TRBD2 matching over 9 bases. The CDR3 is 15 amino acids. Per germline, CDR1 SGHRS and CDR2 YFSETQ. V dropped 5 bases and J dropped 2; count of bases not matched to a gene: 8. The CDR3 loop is CASRLDSGSAYEQYF. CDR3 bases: TGCGCCAGCAGACTAGATAGCGGGAGTGCCTACGAGCAGTACTTC. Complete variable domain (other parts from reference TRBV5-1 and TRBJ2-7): KAGVTQTPRYLIKTRGQQVTLSCSPISGHRSVSWYQQTPGQGLQFLFEYFSETQRNKGNFPGRFSGRQFSNSRSEMNVSTLELGDSALYLCASRLDSGSAYEQYFGPGTRLTVT.

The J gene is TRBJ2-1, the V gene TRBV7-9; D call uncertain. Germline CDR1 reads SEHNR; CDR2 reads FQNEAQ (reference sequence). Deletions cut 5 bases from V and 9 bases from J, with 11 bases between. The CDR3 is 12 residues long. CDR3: CASSPLQVEQFF. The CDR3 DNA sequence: TGTGCCAGCAGCCCGCTCCAAGTTGAGCAGTTCTTC.

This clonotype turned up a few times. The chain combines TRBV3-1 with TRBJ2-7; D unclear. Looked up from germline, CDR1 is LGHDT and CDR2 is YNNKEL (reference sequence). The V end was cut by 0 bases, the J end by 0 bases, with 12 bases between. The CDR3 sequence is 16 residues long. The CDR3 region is CASSQDRAGYSYEQYF. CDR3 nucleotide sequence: TGTGCCAGCAGCCAAGACCGGGCCGGATACTCCTACGAGCAGTACTTC.

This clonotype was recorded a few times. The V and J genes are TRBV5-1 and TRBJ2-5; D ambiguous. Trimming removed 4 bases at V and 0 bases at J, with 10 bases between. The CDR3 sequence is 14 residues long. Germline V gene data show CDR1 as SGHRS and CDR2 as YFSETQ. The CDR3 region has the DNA TGCGCCAGCAGCAGTGGAGTGTACCAAGAGACCCAGTACTTC. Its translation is CASSSGVYQETQYF. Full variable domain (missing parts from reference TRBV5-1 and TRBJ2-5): KAGVTQTPRYLIKTRGQQVTLSCSPISGHRSVSWYQQTPGQGLQFLFEYFSETQRNKGNFPGRFSGRQFSNSRSEMNVSTLELGDSALYLCASSSGVYQETQYFGPGTRLLVL.

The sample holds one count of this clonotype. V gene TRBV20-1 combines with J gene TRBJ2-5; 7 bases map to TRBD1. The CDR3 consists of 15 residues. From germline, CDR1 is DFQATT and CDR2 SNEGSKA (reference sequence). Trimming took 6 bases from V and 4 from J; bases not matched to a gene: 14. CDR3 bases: TGCAGTGCGGGAATCGGGACAGCTAAACGAGAGACCCAGTACTTC. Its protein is CSAGIGTAKRETQYF.

The DNA of the CDR3 is TGTGCCAGCTCACCGGGCGCGACAGGAAATGAAAAACTGTTTTTT. The encoded protein is CASSPGATGNEKLFF. J is TRBJ1-4 and V is TRBV18, with a possible D match to TRBD1 (6 bases). Germline CDR1 is KGHSH and CDR2 is LQKENI. V lost 3 bases, J lost 5 bases, and 13 bases lay in between. The CDR3 totals 15 residues.

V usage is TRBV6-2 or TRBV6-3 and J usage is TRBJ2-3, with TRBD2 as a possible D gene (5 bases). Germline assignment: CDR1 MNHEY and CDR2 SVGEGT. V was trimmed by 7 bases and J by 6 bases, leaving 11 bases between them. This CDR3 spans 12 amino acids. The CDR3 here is CASTGEGDTQYF. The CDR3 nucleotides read TGTGCCAGCACAGGAGAGGGTGATACGCAGTATTTT.

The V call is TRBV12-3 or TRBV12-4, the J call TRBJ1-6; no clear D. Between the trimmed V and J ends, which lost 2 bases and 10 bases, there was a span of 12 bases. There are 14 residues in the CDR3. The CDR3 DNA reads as TGTGCCAGCAGTTTAAAGAGGGTCGGATCACCCCTCCACTTT. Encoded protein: CASSLKRVGSPLHF.

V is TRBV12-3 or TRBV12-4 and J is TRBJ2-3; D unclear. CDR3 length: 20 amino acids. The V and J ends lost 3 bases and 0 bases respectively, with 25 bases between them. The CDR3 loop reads CASSFWPFGRSVHSTDTQYF. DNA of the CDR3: TGTGCCAGCAGTTTTTGGCCGTTCGGCCGTTCGGTTCATAGCACAGATACGCAGTATTTT.

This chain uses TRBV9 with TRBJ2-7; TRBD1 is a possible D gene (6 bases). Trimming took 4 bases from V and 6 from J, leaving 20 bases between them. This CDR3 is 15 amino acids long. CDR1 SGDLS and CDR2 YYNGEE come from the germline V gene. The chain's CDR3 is CASSPVSSPGAEQYF. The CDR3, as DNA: TGTGCCAGCAGCCCCGTAAGTAGTCCAGGGGCCGAGCAGTACTTC.

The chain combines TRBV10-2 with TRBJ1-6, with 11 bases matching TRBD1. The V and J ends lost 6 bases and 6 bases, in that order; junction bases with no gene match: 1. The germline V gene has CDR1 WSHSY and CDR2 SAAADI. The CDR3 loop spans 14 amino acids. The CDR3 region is CASRGTGGNSPLHF. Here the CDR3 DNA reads TGCGCCAGCAGAGGGACAGGGGGTAATTCACCCCTCCACTTT.

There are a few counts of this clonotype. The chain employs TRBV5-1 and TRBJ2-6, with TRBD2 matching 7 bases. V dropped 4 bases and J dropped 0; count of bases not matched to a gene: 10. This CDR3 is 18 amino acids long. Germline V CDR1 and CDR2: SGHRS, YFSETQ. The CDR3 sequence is CASSTRRGEASGANVLTF. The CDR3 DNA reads TGCGCCAGCAGCACCCGACGGGGGGAGGCCTCTGGGGCCAACGTCCTGACTTTC.

The CDR3 sequence is CAIRGTGLNEQFF. DNA for the CDR3: TGTGCCATCAGGGGGACAGGGCTGAATGAGCAGTTCTTC. The rearrangement uses TRBV10-3 and TRBJ2-1; 9 bases align to TRBD1. With V trimmed by 6 bases and J by 7 bases, 4 bases remained unmatched. The germline gives CDR1 ENHRY, CDR2 SYGVKD. This CDR3 spans 13 amino acids.

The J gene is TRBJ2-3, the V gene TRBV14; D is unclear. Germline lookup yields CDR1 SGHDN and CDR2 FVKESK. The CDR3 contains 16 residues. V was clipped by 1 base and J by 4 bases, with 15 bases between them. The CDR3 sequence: CASSQGNRVAADTQYF. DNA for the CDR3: TGTGCCAGCAGCCAAGGGAATCGGGTCGCGGCAGATACGCAGTATTTT.

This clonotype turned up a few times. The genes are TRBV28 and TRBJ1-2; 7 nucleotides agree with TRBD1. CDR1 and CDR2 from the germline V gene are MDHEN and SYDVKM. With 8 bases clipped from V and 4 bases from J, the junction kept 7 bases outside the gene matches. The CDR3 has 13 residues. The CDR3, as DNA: TGTGCCAGCTGCCCGACAGGGATCTATGGCTACACCTTC. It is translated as CASCPTGIYGYTF.